The TCR beta chain described here comes from a study of blood T cell repertoires in COVID-19. The method was immunoSEQ multiplex PCR; TCRdb's version includes in-frame clones alone and lacks a portion of them. In the table there are 350,000 to 450,000 clones, approximately 89% of which are singletons. After removal of 5 bases from V and 3 bases from J, the junction contained 9 bases not matched to a gene. Germline V CDR1 and CDR2: LNHNV, YYDKDF (reference sequence). This CDR3 spans 15 amino acids. Sequencing input: PBMCs or T cells enriched from blood (not recorded which). This TCR came from a woman in her 30s who had recovered from COVID-19. This chain joins TRBV15 and TRBJ1-2; 7 bases are a match to TRBD1. The DNA of the CDR3 is TGTGCCACCAGCCGCGGACAGGATCTGTACTATGGCTACACCTTC. This gives the protein CATSRGQDLYYGYTF.